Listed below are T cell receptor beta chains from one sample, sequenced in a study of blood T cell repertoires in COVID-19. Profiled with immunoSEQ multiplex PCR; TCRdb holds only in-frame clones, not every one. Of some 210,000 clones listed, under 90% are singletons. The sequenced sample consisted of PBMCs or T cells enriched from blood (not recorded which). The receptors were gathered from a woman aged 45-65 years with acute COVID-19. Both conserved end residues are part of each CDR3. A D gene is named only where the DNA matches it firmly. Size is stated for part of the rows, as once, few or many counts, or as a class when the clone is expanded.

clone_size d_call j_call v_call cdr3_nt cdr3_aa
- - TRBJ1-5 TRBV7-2 TGTGCCAGCAGCTTGTCGGGAGGAAGCAATCAGCCCCAGCATTTT CASSLSGGSNQPQHF
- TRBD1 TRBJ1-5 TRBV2 TGTGCCAGCAGGGCGGACAGGGCGGGCAATCAGCCCCAGCATTTT CASRADRAGNQPQHF
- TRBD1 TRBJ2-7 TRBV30 TGTGCCGGGAGCCTGACAGGGGGTAAGGGCGAGCAGTACTTC CAGSLTGGKGEQYF
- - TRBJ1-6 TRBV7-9 TGTGCCAGCAGCCTCTTTCAAGCTGAACCCCTCCACTTT CASSLFQAEPLHF
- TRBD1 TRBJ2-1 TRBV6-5 TGTGCCAGCCGGAAGGACAGGGGATCTTACAATGAGCAGTTCTTC CASRKDRGSYNEQFF
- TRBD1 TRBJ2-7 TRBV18 TGTGCCAGCTCACCGGACAGGGTCAACGAGCAGTACTTC CASSPDRVNEQYF
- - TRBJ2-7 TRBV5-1 TGCGCCAGCAGCTTGGTTTCGGGTCTGGCGGCGACGGGCGAGCAGTACTTC CASSLVSGLAATGEQYF
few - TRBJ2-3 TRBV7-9 TGTGCCAGCAGCTTGAGCGGAAGCACAGATACGCAGTATTTT CASSLSGSTDTQYF
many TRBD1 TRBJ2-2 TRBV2 TGTGCCAGCAGAGACTGGGACAGCAACACCGGGGAGCTGTTTTTT CASRDWDSNTGELFF
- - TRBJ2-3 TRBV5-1 TGCGCCACCTCATTGGGGGCAGGGCACACAGATACGCAGTATTTT CATSLGAGHTDTQYF
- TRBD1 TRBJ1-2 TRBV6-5 TGTGCCAGCAGACGGGACAGCTATGGCTACACCTTC CASRRDSYGYTF
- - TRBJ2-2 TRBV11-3 TGTGCCAGCAGTGGGTGGGGGGGGGCAGACCTTTCGATCGGGGAGCTGTTTTTT CASSGWGGADLSIGELFF
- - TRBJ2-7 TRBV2 TGTGCCAGCAACGACAAACTCCCCAGGGGCCTCTACGAGCAGTACTTC CASNDKLPRGLYEQYF
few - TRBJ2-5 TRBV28 TGTGCCAGCAGCCTCTCGGGAGTACGGGAGACCCAGTACTTC CASSLSGVRETQYF
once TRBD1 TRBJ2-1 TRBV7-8 TGTGCCAGCAGCTTAGGAACACAGGGGGTGAGGCGCAATGAGCAGTTCTTC CASSLGTQGVRRNEQFF
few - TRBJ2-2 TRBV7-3 TGTGCCAGCAGCTATCAACCTGAGGCCGGGGAGCTGTTTTTT CASSYQPEAGELFF
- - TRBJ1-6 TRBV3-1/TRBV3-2 TGTGCCAGCGCACCGGTCGGGGGTCGGGGATCACCCCTCCACTTT CASAPVGGRGSPLHF
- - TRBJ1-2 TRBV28 TGTGCCAGCAGTCGGGGAGGCTATGGCTACACCTTC CASSRGGYGYTF
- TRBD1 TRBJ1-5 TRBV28 TGTGCCAGCAGGCGTACAGGGGGCAGGGATCAGCCCCAGCATTTT CASRRTGGRDQPQHF
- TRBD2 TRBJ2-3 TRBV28 TGTGCCAGCGCGGGGGGCCTCACAGATACGCAGTATTTT CASAGGLTDTQYF
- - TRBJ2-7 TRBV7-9 TGTGCCAGCAGCTTACAGACAGGTTCAACCTACGAGCAGTACTTC CASSLQTGSTYEQYF
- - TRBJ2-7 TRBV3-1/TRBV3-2 TGTGCCAGCAGCCTACTAGCTGCCGAGCAGTACTTC CASSLLAAEQYF
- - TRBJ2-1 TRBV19 TGTGCCAGTAGTATGCGGCGACCCCATGAGCAGTTCTTC CASSMRRPHEQFF
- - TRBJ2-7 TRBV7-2 TGTGCCAGCAGCTTAGCGTTGAGAACCTACGAGCAGTACTTC CASSLALRTYEQYF